This T cell receptor beta chain was sequenced in a study of post-analysis software for immune sequencing data. General study points: TRBV5-6, TRBV5-1 and TRBV20-1 were among roughly 5 TRBV segments more frequent in patients than controls.

The CDR3 has 14 residues. Trimming cost V 4 bases and J 1 base, with 10 bases left between them. The germline CDR1 and CDR2 sequences are LGHDT and YNNKEL (reference sequence). Notes on this clonotype: The antigen remains unidentified.

Unique molecular identifiers had been added to the TCR beta cDNA libraries. A single record per CDR3 protein comes from TCRdb applying MiXCR to the PCR reads. Of under 200,000 distinct CDR3 sequences detected, roughly 30% appear once; the ten largest clones hold more than 3%. Material: blood. This sequence joins TRBV3-1 and TRBJ2-5, with a tentative D call TRBD2 (5 bases). This clonotype originated in a girl under 18 with multiple sclerosis. The chain's CDR3 is CASSPKDFQETQYF. The CDR3 bases are TGTGCCAGCAGCCCGAAGGACTTCCAAGAGACCCAGTACTTC.